This record looks at one TCR beta chain sequence and its context. The PCR contained 60 Vbeta and 13 Jbeta primers. Clones were read by immunoSEQ multiplex PCR, and TCRdb kept only the in-frame ones, dropping some. The sample has under 150,000 clones, approximately 80% seen once. The germline gives CDR1 MGHDK, CDR2 SYGVNS. There are 14 residues in the CDR3. V lost 7 bases and J lost 0, with 13 bases in between. This entry comes from a study of cytomegalovirus exposure and HLA in healthy donors. The sample consisted of PBMCs. The receptor was derived from a male donor in good health and CMV-seronegative. This chain uses TRBV25-1 with TRBJ2-7; D may be TRBD1 (6 bases). The CDR3, as DNA: TGTGCCAGCACTCTAACAGGGAGCTCCTACGAGCAGTACTTC. Protein sequence: CASTLTGSSYEQYF.